The rows below give T cell receptor beta chains drawn from one sample of a study of cytomegalovirus exposure and HLA in healthy donors. The data were produced by immunoSEQ multiplex PCR, yet TCRdb's version contains in-frame clones alone and is incomplete. Counted here are approximately 260,000 clones, 92% occurring once; the ten biggest clones make up less than 2%. The sample taken for sequencing was PBMCs. These TCRs come from a girl under 10 years old in good health and CMV-seronegative. CDR3s include the opening cysteine and the closing phenylalanine or tryptophan. D genes are given only for firm matches. Rows give clone size only sometimes, using once, few, many, or a class for an expanded clone.

clone_size d_call j_call v_call cdr3_aa cdr3_nt
NA TRBD1 TRBJ2-7 TRBV13 CASSDTGGHYEQYF TGTGCCAGCAGTGACACAGGGGGGCACTACGAGCAGTACTTC
NA TRBD1 TRBJ1-2 TRBV7-8 CASSPNLGQENYGYTF TGTGCCAGCAGCCCGAACTTGGGACAGGAAAACTATGGCTACACCTTC
NA NA TRBJ2-5 TRBV5-6 CASSLGPGSETQYF TGTGCCAGCAGCTTGGGACCAGGGTCAGAGACCCAGTACTTC
NA TRBD1 TRBJ2-7 TRBV5-4 CASSLQGFYEQYF TGTGCCAGCAGCCTACAGGGGTTCTACGAGCAGTACTTC
NA TRBD1 TRBJ1-5 TRBV10-1 CASSEGTGNNQPQHF TGCGCCAGCAGTGAGGGGACAGGGAACAATCAGCCCCAGCATTTT
NA NA TRBJ2-3 TRBV7-2 CASSPRGTDTQYF TGTGCCAGCAGCCCGAGAGGCACAGATACGCAGTATTTT
NA TRBD1 TRBJ1-1 TRBV19 CASSLGQTNTEAFF TGTGCCAGTAGTTTGGGACAGACGAACACTGAAGCTTTCTTT
NA TRBD1 TRBJ2-6 TRBV2 CASMKGRTGPSGANVLTF TGTGCCAGCATGAAGGGACGGACAGGGCCCTCTGGGGCCAACGTCCTGACTTTC
NA TRBD2 TRBJ2-1 TRBV5-1 CASSLGLAGQYNEQFF TGCGCCAGCAGCTTGGGACTAGCGGGCCAATACAATGAGCAGTTCTTC
NA NA TRBJ2-6 TRBV19 CASSIQGNVLTF TGTGCCAGTAGTATACAGGGGAACGTCCTGACTTTC
NA TRBD2 TRBJ2-3 TRBV5-4 CASSWGTSGASTDTQYF TGTGCCAGCAGCTGGGGGACTAGCGGAGCAAGCACAGATACGCAGTATTTT
NA NA TRBJ2-7 TRBV28 CASSLFTYEQYF TGTGCCAGCAGTTTATTTACCTACGAGCAGTACTTC
once TRBD1 TRBJ1-2 TRBV28 CASRVLTGVMDGYTF TGTGCCAGCAGGGTACTGACAGGGGTGATGGATGGCTACACCTTC
NA NA TRBJ2-7 TRBV4-1 CASSLGTQYEQYF TGCGCCAGCAGCCTCGGGACACAGTACGAGCAGTACTTC
NA TRBD2 TRBJ2-5 TRBV7-6 CASSLRGGETQYF TGTGCCAGCAGCTTGAGGGGAGGGGAGACCCAGTACTTC
NA NA TRBJ2-1 TRBV5-1 CASSPGTQRPYNEQFF TGCGCCAGCAGCCCGGGGACTCAACGGCCCTACAATGAGCAGTTCTTC
NA NA TRBJ2-7 TRBV7-8 CASSLDRGEQYF TGTGCCAGCAGCTTAGACCGGGGGGAGCAGTACTTC
NA NA TRBJ1-6 TRBV6-9 CASSYFGGTWNSPLHF TGTGCCAGCAGTTATTTTGGGGGGACTTGGAATTCACCCCTCCACTTT
NA TRBD1 TRBJ2-1 TRBV2 CASTGGNEQFF TGTGCCAGCACAGGGGGCAATGAGCAGTTCTTC
NA NA TRBJ1-2 TRBV19 CASSIPQGYGYTF TGTGCCAGTAGTATACCCCAGGGCTATGGCTACACCTTC